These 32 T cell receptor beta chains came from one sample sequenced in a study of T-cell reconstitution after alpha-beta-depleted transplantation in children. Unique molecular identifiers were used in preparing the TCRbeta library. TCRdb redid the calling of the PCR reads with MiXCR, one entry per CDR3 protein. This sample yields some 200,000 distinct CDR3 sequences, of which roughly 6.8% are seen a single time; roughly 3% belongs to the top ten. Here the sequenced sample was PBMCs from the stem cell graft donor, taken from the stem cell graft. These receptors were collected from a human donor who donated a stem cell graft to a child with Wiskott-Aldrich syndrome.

CDR3 amino acids: CASSLVDGGGPLTQYF. The CDR3 DNA reads TGTGCCAGCAGCCTAGTCGATGGGGGGGGGCCCTTAACGCAGTATTTT. The genes are TRBV27 and TRBJ2-3; a weak D match, TRBD2 (7 bases). V lost 6 bases to trimming and J lost 9 bases, with 25 bases between them. Germline V lookup: CDR1 MNHEY, CDR2 SMNVEV (reference sequence). This CDR3 is built from 16 residues.

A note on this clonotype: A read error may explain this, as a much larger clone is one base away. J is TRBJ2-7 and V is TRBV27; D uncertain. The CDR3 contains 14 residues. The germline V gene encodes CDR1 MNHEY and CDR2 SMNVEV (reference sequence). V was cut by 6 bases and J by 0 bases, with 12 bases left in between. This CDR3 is CASRPWGSSYEQYF. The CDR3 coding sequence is TGTGCCAGCAGGCCGTGGGGATCCTCCTACGAGCAGTACTTC.

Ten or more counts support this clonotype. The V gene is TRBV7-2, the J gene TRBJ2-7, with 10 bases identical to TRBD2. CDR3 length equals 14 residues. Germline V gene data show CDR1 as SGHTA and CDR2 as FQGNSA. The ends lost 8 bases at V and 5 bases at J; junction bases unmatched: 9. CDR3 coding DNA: TGTGCCAGCTCTCCGGGACTAGCGATCCACGAGCAGTACTTC. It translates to CASSPGLAIHEQYF.

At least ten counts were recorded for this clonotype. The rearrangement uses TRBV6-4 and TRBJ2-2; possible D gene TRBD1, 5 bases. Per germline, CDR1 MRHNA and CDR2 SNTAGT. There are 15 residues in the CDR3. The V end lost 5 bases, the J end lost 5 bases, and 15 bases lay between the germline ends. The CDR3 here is CASSTGGHDTGELFF. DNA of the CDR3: TGTGCCAGCAGTACAGGCGGACATGATACCGGGGAGCTGTTTTTT.

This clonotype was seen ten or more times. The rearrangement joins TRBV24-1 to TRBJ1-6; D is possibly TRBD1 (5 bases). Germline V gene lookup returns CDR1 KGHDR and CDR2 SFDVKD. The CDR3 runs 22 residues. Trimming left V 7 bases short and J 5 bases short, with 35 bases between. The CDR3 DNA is TGTGCCACCAGGCCGAGGGGAGCCCTCCTACAGCGACGTTGTTTCGATAATTCACCCCTCCACTTT. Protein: CATRPRGALLQRRCFDNSPLHF.

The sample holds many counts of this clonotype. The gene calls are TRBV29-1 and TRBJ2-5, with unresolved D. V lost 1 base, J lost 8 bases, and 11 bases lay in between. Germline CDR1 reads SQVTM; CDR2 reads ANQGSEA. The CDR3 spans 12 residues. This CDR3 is CSVEVEAGTQYF. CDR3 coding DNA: TGCAGCGTTGAAGTCGAAGCAGGTACCCAGTACTTC. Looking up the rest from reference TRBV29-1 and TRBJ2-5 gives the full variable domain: SAVISQKPSRDICQRGTSLTIQCQVDSQVTMMFWYRQQPGQSLTLIATANQGSEATYESGFVIDKFPISRPNLTFSTLTVSNMSPEDSSIYLCSVEVEAGTQYFGPGTRLLVL.

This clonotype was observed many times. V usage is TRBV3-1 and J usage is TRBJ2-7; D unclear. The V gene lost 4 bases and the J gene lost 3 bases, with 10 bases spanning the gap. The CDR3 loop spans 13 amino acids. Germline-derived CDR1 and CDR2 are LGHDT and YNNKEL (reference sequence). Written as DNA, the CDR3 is TGTGCCAGCAGCCCCGATTGGGGCTACGAGCAGTACTTC. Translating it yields CASSPDWGYEQYF.

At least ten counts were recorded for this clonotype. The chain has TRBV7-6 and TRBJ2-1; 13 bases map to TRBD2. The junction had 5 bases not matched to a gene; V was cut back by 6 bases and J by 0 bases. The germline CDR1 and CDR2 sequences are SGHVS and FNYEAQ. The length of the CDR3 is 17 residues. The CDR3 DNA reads TGTGCCAGCAGGGCGGGACTAGCGGGATCCTCCTACAATGAGCAGTTCTTC. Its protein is CASRAGLAGSSYNEQFF.

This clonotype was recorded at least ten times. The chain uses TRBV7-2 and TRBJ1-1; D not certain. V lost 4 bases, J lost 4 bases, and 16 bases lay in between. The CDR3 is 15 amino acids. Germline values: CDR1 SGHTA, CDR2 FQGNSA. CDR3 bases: TGTGCCAGCAGCTACCGGGGAGGGAGTCGCACTGAAGCTTTCTTT. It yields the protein CASSYRGGSRTEAFF.

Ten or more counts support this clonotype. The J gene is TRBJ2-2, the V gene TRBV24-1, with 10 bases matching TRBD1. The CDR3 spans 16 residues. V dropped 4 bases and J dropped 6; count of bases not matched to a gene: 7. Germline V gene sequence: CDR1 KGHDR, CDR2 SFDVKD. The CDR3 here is CATSDPGQGVPGELFF. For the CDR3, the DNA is TGTGCCACCAGTGACCCAGGACAGGGGGTACCCGGGGAGCTGTTTTTT.

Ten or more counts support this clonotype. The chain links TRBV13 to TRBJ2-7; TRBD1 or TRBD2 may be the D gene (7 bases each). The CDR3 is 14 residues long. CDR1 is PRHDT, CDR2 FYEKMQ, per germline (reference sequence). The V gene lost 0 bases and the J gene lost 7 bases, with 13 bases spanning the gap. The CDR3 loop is CASSLGGRGGEQYF. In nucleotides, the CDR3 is TGTGCCAGCAGCTTAGGTGGCAGGGGGGGGGAGCAGTACTTC.

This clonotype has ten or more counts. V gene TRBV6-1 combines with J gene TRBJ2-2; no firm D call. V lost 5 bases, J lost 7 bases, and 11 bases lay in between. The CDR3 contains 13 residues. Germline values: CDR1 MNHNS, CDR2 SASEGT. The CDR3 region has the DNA TGTGCCAGCAGTCCTAGGGTGAACGGGGAGCTGTTTTTT. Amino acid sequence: CASSPRVNGELFF.

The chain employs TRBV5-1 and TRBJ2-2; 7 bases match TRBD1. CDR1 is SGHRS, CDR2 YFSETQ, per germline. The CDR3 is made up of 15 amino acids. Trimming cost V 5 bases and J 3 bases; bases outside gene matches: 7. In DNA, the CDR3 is TGCGCCAGCAGTTTAGGGGACAGCTACACCGGGGAGCTGTTTTTT. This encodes CASSLGDSYTGELFF.

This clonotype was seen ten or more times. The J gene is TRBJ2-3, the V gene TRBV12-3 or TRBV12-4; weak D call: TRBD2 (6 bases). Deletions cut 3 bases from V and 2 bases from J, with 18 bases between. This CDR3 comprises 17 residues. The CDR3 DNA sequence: TGTGCCAGCAGTTTTTTCCTTCGGGAGCGAAACACAGATACGCAGTATTTT. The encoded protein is CASSFFLRERNTDTQYF.

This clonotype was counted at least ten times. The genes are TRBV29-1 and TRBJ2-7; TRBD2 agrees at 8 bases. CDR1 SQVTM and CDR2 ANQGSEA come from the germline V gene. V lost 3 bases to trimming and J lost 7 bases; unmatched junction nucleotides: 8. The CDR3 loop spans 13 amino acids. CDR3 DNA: TGCAGCGTTGAGAAGCGGGGGTTTTCTGAGCAGTACTTC. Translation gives CSVEKRGFSEQYF.

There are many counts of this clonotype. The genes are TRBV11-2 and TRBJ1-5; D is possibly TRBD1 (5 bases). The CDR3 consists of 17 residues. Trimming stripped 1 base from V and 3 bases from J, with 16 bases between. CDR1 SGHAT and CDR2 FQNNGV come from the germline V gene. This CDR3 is CASSLGRGLSSNQPQHF. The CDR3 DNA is TGTGCCAGCAGCTTAGGTCGGGGGTTGAGTTCCAATCAGCCCCAGCATTTT.

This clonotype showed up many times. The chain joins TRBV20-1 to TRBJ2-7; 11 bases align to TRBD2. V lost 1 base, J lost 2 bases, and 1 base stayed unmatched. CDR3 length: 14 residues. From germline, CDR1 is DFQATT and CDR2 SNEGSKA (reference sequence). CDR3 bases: TGCAGTGCTAGAGCACTAGCGGGGGCCTACGAGCAGTACTTC. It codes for CSARALAGAYEQYF.

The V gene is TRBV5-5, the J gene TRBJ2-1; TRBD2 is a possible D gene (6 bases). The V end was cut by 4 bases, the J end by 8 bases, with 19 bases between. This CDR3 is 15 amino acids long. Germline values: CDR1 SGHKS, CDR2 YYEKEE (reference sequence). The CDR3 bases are TGTGCCAGCAGCCCCGGGATTCTCGGGAGATATGAGCAGTTCTTC. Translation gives CASSPGILGRYEQFF.

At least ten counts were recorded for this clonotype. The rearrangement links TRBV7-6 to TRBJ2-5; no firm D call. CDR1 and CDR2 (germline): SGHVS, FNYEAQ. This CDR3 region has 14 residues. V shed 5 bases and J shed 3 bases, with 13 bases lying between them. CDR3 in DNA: TGTGCCAGCAGCCCTACTTTCTCCAAAGAGACCCAGTACTTC. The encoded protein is CASSPTFSKETQYF.

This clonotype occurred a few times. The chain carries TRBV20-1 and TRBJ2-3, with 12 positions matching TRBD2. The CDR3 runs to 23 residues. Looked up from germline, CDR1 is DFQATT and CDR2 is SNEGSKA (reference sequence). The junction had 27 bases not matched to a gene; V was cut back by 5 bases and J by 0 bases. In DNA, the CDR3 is TGCAGTGCTCAGCTCGGACTAGCGGGAAAGGATTTCAGTGGATGGGGAAGCACAGATACGCAGTATTTT. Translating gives CSAQLGLAGKDFSGWGSTDTQYF.

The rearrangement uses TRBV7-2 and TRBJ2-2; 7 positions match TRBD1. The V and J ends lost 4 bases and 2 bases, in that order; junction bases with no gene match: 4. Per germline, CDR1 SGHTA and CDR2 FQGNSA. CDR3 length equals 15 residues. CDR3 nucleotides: TGTGCCAGCAGCTGGGGGACAGTAAACACCGGGGAGCTGTTTTTT. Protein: CASSWGTVNTGELFF.

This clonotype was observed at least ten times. The CDR3 loop is CASSLVTGPSYEQYF. As DNA, the CDR3 is TGTGCCAGCAGCTTAGTGACAGGGCCTTCCTACGAGCAGTACTTC. V gene TRBV7-2 combines with J gene TRBJ2-7; 7 bases agree with TRBD1. Looked up from germline, CDR1 is SGHTA and CDR2 is FQGNSA. This CDR3 spans 15 amino acids. V trimming: 1 base; J trimming: 1 base; junction bases outside the gene matches: 4.

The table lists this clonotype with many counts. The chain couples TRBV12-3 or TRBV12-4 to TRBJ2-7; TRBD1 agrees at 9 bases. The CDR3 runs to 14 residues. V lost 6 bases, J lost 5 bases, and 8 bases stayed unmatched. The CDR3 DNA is TGTGCCAGCAGGCGGGACAGGGCCTTCAACGAGCAGTACTTC. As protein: CASRRDRAFNEQYF.

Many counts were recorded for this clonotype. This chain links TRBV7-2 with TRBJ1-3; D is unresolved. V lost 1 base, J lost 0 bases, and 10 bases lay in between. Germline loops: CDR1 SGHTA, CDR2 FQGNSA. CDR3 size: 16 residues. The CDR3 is CASSLGGSGSGNTIYF. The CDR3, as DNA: TGTGCCAGCAGCTTAGGGGGATCAGGCTCTGGAAACACCATATATTTT.

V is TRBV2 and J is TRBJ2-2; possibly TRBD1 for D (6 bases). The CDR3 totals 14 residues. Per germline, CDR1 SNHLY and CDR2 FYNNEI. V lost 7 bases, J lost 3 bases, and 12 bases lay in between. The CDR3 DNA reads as TGTGCCAGCATAGAGACAGGATACACCGGGGAGCTGTTTTTT. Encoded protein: CASIETGYTGELFF.

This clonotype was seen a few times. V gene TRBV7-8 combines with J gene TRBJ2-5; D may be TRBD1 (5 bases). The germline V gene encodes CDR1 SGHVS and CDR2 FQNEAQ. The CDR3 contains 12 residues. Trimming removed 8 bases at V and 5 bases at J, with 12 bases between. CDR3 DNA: TGTGCCAGCTCGACAGTTTCCGAGACCCAGTACTTC. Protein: CASSTVSETQYF.

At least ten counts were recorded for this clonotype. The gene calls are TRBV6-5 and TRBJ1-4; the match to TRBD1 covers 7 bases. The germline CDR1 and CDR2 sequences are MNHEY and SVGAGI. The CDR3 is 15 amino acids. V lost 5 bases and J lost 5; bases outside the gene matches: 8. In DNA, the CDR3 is TGTGCCAGCAGTCCCAGGACAGGAGGGAATGAAAAACTGTTTTTT. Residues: CASSPRTGGNEKLFF.

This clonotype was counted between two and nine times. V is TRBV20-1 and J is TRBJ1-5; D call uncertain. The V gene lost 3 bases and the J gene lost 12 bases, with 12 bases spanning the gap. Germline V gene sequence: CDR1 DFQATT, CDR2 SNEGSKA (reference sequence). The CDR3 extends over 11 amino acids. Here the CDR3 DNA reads TGCAGTGCTAGGGACCGTGTAAACCAGCATTTT. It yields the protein CSARDRVNQHF.

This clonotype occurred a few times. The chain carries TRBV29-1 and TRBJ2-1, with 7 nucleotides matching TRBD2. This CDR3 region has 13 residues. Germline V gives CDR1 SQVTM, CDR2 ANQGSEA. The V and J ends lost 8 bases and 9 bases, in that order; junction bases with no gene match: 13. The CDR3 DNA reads TGCAGCCAAAGCCGCGGGAGCTATGCTGAGCAGTTCTTC. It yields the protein CSQSRGSYAEQFF.

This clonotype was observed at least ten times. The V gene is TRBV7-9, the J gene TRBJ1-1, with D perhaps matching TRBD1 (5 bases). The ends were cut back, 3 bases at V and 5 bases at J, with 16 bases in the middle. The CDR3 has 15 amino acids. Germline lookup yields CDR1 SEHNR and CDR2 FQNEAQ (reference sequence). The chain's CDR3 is CASSLGIREETEAFF. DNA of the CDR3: TGTGCCAGCAGCTTGGGTATCAGGGAGGAGACTGAAGCTTTCTTT.

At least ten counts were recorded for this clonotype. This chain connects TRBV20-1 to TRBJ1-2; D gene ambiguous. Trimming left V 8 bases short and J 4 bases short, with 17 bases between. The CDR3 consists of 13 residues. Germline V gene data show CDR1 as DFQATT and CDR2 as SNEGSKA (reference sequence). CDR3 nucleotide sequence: TGCAGTAGACCTAGTTTACAGTTCTATGGCTACACCTTC. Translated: CSRPSLQFYGYTF.

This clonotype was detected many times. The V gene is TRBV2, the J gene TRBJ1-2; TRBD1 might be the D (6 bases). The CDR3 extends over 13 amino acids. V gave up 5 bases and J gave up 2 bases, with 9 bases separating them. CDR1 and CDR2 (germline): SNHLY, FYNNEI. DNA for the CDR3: TGTGCCAGCAGTAGGGACACCAACTATGGCTACACCTTC. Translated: CASSRDTNYGYTF.